The 32 T cell receptor beta chains below were found in one sample sequenced in a study of beta chain features in type 1 diabetes. Findings and caveats of the study: Type 1 diabetes patients showed a moderate but significant shortening of TCRB CDR3s in all four CD4+ subsets.

What these receptors recognize is not known. The whole isolated RNA underwent reverse transcription, so sequencing captured expressed TCRB transcripts. The repertoire was sequenced with immunoSEQ multiplex PCR; TCRdb's copy has only in-frame clones and lacks some. The table has 500,000 to 850,000 clones, more than 12% seen once. Sequenced sample: naive CD4+ T cells from blood. These receptors were taken from a man aged 18 to 29 with type 1 diabetes.

The chain couples TRBV30 to TRBJ1-6, with D perhaps matching TRBD1 (6 bases). The CDR3 runs to 15 residues. The V end lost 3 bases, the J end lost 7 bases, and 16 bases lay between the germline ends. Per germline, CDR1 GTSNPN and CDR2 SVGIG (reference sequence). The CDR3 DNA sequence: TGTGCCTGGAGGACTGACAGGCTTCGGAATTCACCCCTCCACTTT. This sequence encodes CAWRTDRLRNSPLHF.

The CDR3 loop is CASSQSREGHFVDTQYF. CDR3 DNA: TGTGCCAGCAGCCAGAGTCGAGAGGGCCACTTCGTTGATACGCAGTATTTT. This sequence joins TRBV7-9 and TRBJ2-3, with TRBD2 as a possible D gene (5 bases). Germline loops: CDR1 SEHNR, CDR2 FQNEAQ (reference sequence). The CDR3 has 17 amino acids. The V end lost 5 bases, the J end lost 6 bases, and 24 bases lay between the germline ends.

This chain uses TRBV18 with TRBJ2-7; possible D gene TRBD1, 6 bases. CDR3 size: 15 residues. CDR1 is KGHSH, CDR2 LQKENI, per germline. The ends were cut back, 5 bases at V and 2 bases at J, with 16 bases in the middle. CDR3 sequence (DNA): TGTGCCAGCTCATTGGGGACACAGCTCGCCTACGAGCAGTACTTC. Translating gives CASSLGTQLAYEQYF. The full variable domain, with the rest looked up from reference TRBV18 and TRBJ2-7, is NAGVMQNPRHLVRRRGQEARLRCSPMKGHSHVYWYRQLPEEGLKFMVYLQKENIIDESGMPKERFSAEFPKEGPSILRIQQVVRGDSAAYFCASSLGTQLAYEQYFGPGTRLTVT.

The chain has TRBV6-5 and TRBJ2-3; no clear D. This CDR3 comprises 15 residues. Germline-derived CDR1 and CDR2 are MNHEY and SVGAGI. Trimming shortened V by 5 bases and J by 0 bases, and 12 bases separated the two germline ends. The CDR3 DNA is TGTGCCAGCAGTCAGCCGGGCCGGAGCACAGATACGCAGTATTTT. This gives the protein CASSQPGRSTDTQYF.

This rearrangement joins TRBV5-1 to TRBJ2-7, with D possibly TRBD1 on 6 matching bases. Germline V CDR1 and CDR2: SGHRS, YFSETQ. The CDR3 runs 11 residues. Trimming shortened V by 4 bases and J by 7 bases, and 9 bases separated the two germline ends. This CDR3 is CASSLGQEQYF. The CDR3 DNA reads TGCGCCAGCAGCCTAGGACAGGAGCAGTACTTC.

The rearrangement links TRBV18 to TRBJ2-5; D ambiguous. This CDR3 is 14 amino acids long. Germline V gene sequence: CDR1 KGHSH, CDR2 LQKENI. V shed 3 bases and J shed 5 bases, with 13 bases lying between them. The CDR3, as DNA: TGTGCCAGCTCACCGCTGGAGTTTACGGAGACCCAGTACTTC. Translated: CASSPLEFTETQYF.

A remark on this clone: Other nucleotide sequences from this sample produce the same CDR3. The V gene is TRBV18, the J gene TRBJ2-5, with TRBD2 identical over 7 bases. Trimming at V came to 2 bases and at J to 4 bases, leaving 4 bases not matched to a gene. This CDR3 has 14 residues. CDR1 KGHSH and CDR2 LQKENI come from the germline V gene. DNA of the CDR3: TGTGCCAGCTCACCAAGGGAGGGGCGAGAGACCCAGTACTTC. It encodes CASSPREGRETQYF.

The chain is built from TRBV23-1 and TRBJ2-2, with D tentatively TRBD2 (5 bases). TRBV23-1 is identified as an open reading frame with a role that is uncertain. The CDR3 has 17 residues. Trimming took off 1 base at V and 4 bases at J, with 16 bases between the two ends. The CDR3: CASSQFGLPPRTGELFF. DNA of the CDR3: TGCGCCAGCAGTCAATTTGGACTCCCTCCACGCACCGGGGAGCTGTTTTTT.

This clone turned up a few times. V is TRBV19 and J is TRBJ2-2, with a tentative D call TRBD2 (7 bases). Germline V CDR1 and CDR2: LNHDA, SQIVND (reference sequence). V was clipped by 7 bases and J by 4 bases, with 19 bases between them. The CDR3 runs 16 residues. The CDR3 DNA is TGTGCCAGTAACGGCGGGGGCCCGCGTGGCACCGGGGAGCTGTTTTTT. This gives the protein CASNGGGPRGTGELFF. The entire variable domain, with the rest obtained from reference TRBV19 and TRBJ2-2, is as follows: DGGITQSPKYLFRKEGQNVTLSCEQNLNHDAMYWYRQDPGQGLRLIYYSQIVNDFQKGDIAEGYSVSREKKESFPLTVTSAQKNPTAFYLCASNGGGPRGTGELFFGEGSRLTVL.

The chain has TRBV4-1 and TRBJ1-2; 12 bases are shared with TRBD1. Germline V lookup: CDR1 MGHRA, CDR2 YSYEKL. With V trimmed by 4 bases and J by 3 bases, 6 bases remained unmatched. This CDR3 region has 16 residues. In nucleotides, the CDR3 is TGCGCCAGCAGCCTACAGGGACAGGGGGCCGACTATGGCTACACCTTC. It codes for CASSLQGQGADYGYTF.

As regards this clone: A read error may account for a junction end that differs from germline. The chain recombines TRBV5-1 with TRBJ2-3, with D possibly TRBD1 on 6 matching bases. The CDR3 runs 13 residues. Per germline, CDR1 SGHRS and CDR2 YFSETQ. The CDR3 region is CASSPGQGSLPWW. The DNA for the CDR3 is TGCGCCAGCAGCCCAGGTCAGGGGTCCCTCCCTTGGTGG.

The chain employs TRBV7-2 and TRBJ2-3; tentatively, D is TRBD2 (6 bases). The CDR3 totals 15 residues. The V gene's germline CDR1 is SGHTA and CDR2 FQGNSA. V lost 4 bases and J 1 base, leaving 12 bases between the germline ends. CDR3 nucleotides: TGTGCCAGCAGCTGGAGGGTCCCCCGCACAGATACGCAGTATTTT. This codes for CASSWRVPRTDTQYF.

V usage is TRBV6-6 and J usage is TRBJ2-7, with 9 bases that match TRBD2. Germline V gene data show CDR1 as MNHNY and CDR2 as SVGAGI (reference sequence). The V gene end was trimmed by 5 bases and the J gene end by 2 bases; junction bases not matched to a gene: 4. This CDR3 contains 14 residues. The CDR3 spells CASSLAGSTYEQYF. The CDR3 nucleotides are TGTGCCAGCAGTCTAGCGGGGTCTACCTACGAGCAGTACTTC.

V gene TRBV7-9 combines with J gene TRBJ2-3, with 9 bases fitting TRBD2. The germline V gene encodes CDR1 SEHNR and CDR2 FQNEAQ (reference sequence). The CDR3 extends over 16 amino acids. Trimming took 6 bases from V and 2 from J; bases not matched to a gene: 9. CDR3 sequence: CASRRVAGETTDTQYF. In DNA form, the CDR3 reads TGTGCCAGCAGACGAGTAGCGGGGGAGACCACAGATACGCAGTATTTT.

The rearrangement uses TRBV28 and TRBJ2-6, with 8 bases matching TRBD1. This CDR3 contains 18 residues. V dropped 4 bases and J dropped 0; count of bases not matched to a gene: 8. Germline values: CDR1 MDHEN, CDR2 SYDVKM. DNA for the CDR3: TGTGCCAGCAGTTCACCCACAGGGGGAGACTCTGGGGCCAACGTCCTGACTTTC. This translates into CASSSPTGGDSGANVLTF.

This clone showed up just a few times. The chain has TRBV2 and TRBJ2-1; tentatively, D is TRBD1 (5 bases). This CDR3 comprises 14 residues. Trimming removed 7 bases from V and 9 bases from J, with 19 bases in between. Germline V lookup: CDR1 SNHLY, CDR2 FYNNEI. The CDR3 loop reads CASTLAPPQGEQFF. CDR3 bases: TGTGCCAGCACATTGGCCCCACCTCAGGGTGAGCAGTTCTTC.

This clone came up a few times. One end of the junction is discordant with germline, which a read error may explain. The chain is built from TRBV7-7 and TRBJ2-5; a weak D match, TRBD1 (5 bases). CDR1 and CDR2 from the germline V gene are SSHAT and FNYEAQ (reference sequence). The CDR3 runs 13 residues. The CDR3 DNA reads as TGTGCTAGCAGCCTAAGGGGTGGGGAGACCCAGTACTTC. Translated, it gives CASSLRGGETQYF.

This clone was observed a few times. V usage is TRBV11-2 and J usage is TRBJ2-2; D call uncertain. Germline lookup yields CDR1 SGHAT and CDR2 FQNNGV. This CDR3 has 13 amino acids. Trimming cost V 0 bases and J 6 bases, with 5 bases left between them. In DNA form, the CDR3 reads TGTGCCAGCAGCTTAGATAAGGCCGGGGAGCTGTTTTTT. It codes for CASSLDKAGELFF.

A few counts support this clone. The CDR3 loop reads CASLAGEETQYF. CDR3 nucleotides: TGTGCCAGCCTAGCGGGAGAGGAGACCCAGTACTTC. This chain joins TRBV2 and TRBJ2-5, with 10 bases fitting TRBD2. Germline CDR1 SNHLY, CDR2 FYNNEI. Trimming at V came to 8 bases and at J to 5 bases, leaving 2 bases not matched to a gene. This CDR3 is 12 amino acids long.

This sequence joins TRBV28 and TRBJ2-1; unclear D gene. There are 15 residues in the CDR3. Trimming left V 1 base short and J 3 bases short, with 10 bases between. Germline loops: CDR1 MDHEN, CDR2 SYDVKM. For the CDR3, the DNA is TGTGCCAGCAGTTTATTGCGGACGCACTACAATGAGCAGTTCTTC. Amino acid sequence: CASSLLRTHYNEQFF.

This clone was counted between two and nine times. J is TRBJ2-7 and V is TRBV5-4, with 13 positions matching TRBD2. The CDR3 extends over 15 amino acids. CDR1 is SGHNT and CDR2 is YYREEE in the germline V gene (reference sequence). V was pared by 3 bases and J by 2 bases, with 2 bases of the junction left unmatched. CDR3 DNA: TGTGCCAGCAGCTCGGGACTAGCGGGGACCTACGAGCAGTACTTC. Residues: CASSSGLAGTYEQYF.

The sample holds a few counts of this clone. The chain combines TRBV5-1 with TRBJ1-1; D perhaps matches TRBD1 (5 bases). CDR3 length equals 16 residues. Looked up from germline, CDR1 is SGHRS and CDR2 is YFSETQ. V gave up 0 bases and J gave up 5 bases, with 17 bases separating them. The CDR3 DNA reads TGCGCCAGCAGCTTGGGGGCAGGGAAGGCGGGAACTGAAGCTTTCTTT. Its translation: CASSLGAGKAGTEAFF.

The chain combines TRBV10-3 with TRBJ2-7; D possibly uses TRBD1 or TRBD2 (5 bases each). The V gene's germline CDR1 is ENHRY and CDR2 SYGVKD. V was trimmed by 7 bases and J by 2 bases, leaving 15 bases between them. This CDR3 is built from 14 residues. This CDR3 is CAINLRDAAYEQYF. The CDR3, as DNA: TGTGCCATCAACCTCCGGGACGCAGCCTACGAGCAGTACTTC.

The J gene is TRBJ2-7, the V gene TRBV18; D is perhaps TRBD2 (6 bases). Trimming took 0 bases from V and 3 from J, leaving 9 bases between them. The length of the CDR3 is 14 residues. Per the germline V gene, CDR1 is KGHSH and CDR2 is LQKENI. The CDR3 DNA sequence: TGTGCCAGCTCACCACCGAACGGGGGCTACGAGCAGTACTTC. Translating gives CASSPPNGGYEQYF.

This clone was counted a single time. This chain uses TRBV9 with TRBJ2-7, with 8 bases fitting TRBD2. Germline CDR1 SGDLS, CDR2 YYNGEE. The CDR3 covers 16 residues. V gave up 0 bases and J gave up 0 bases; unmatched junction bases: 5. CDR3 loop: CASSVGGLASSYEQYF. DNA for the CDR3: TGTGCCAGCAGCGTAGGAGGACTAGCAAGCTCCTACGAGCAGTACTTC.

This clone was seen a few times. The V call is TRBV7-9, the J call TRBJ2-7; D call uncertain. This CDR3 has 14 residues. Trimming stripped 0 bases from V and 6 bases from J, with 12 bases between. In germline, CDR1 is SEHNR, CDR2 FQNEAQ (reference sequence). DNA of the CDR3: TGTGCCAGCAGCTTAGCGTTCCAGGCTGGCGAGCAGTACTTC. This codes for CASSLAFQAGEQYF.

This clone came up a few times. The chain joins TRBV28 to TRBJ1-1, with D unclear. The germline V and J ends were trimmed by 6 bases and 11 bases, with 16 bases remaining between them. There are 12 residues in the CDR3. Germline V gene sequence: CDR1 MDHEN, CDR2 SYDVKM. This chain's CDR3 is CASRQRAAGAFF. The CDR3 coding sequence is TGTGCCAGCAGACAACGGGCCGCGGGGGCTTTCTTT. Complete variable domain (other parts from reference TRBV28 and TRBJ1-1): DVKVTQSSRYLVKRTGEKVFLECVQDMDHENMFWYRQDPGLGLRLIYFSYDVKMKEKGDIPEGYSVSREKKERFSLILESASTNQTSMYLCASRQRAAGAFFGQGTRLTVV.

The chain joins TRBV7-9 to TRBJ1-1; possibly TRBD1 for D (5 bases). Germline CDR1 reads SEHNR; CDR2 reads FQNEAQ (reference sequence). V dropped 2 bases and J dropped 6 bases, with 7 bases sitting between them. The CDR3 sequence is 12 residues long. CDR3 DNA sequence: TGTGCCAGCAGCTTAATGGGGCCTGAAGCTTTCTTT. Translating it yields CASSLMGPEAFF.

This clone was observed a few times. The chain employs TRBV27 and TRBJ1-4; D is unclear. CDR3 length: 14 amino acids. V gave up 5 bases and J gave up 3 bases, with 10 bases separating them. Germline lookup yields CDR1 MNHEY and CDR2 SMNVEV (reference sequence). The CDR3 nucleotides are TGTGCCAGCAGTCGCCGGCCCTCTAATGAAAAACTGTTTTTT. It translates to CASSRRPSNEKLFF.

The chain is built from TRBV4-3 and TRBJ2-7, with no clear D. The ends were cut back, 2 bases at V and 2 bases at J, with 13 bases in the middle. The CDR3 is 15 amino acids. Germline V gene lookup returns CDR1 LGHNA and CDR2 YSLEER. This CDR3 reads CASSQRAVATYEQYF. The DNA for the CDR3 is TGCGCCAGCAGCCAACGGGCCGTTGCCACCTACGAGCAGTACTTC.

The gene calls are TRBV29-1 and TRBJ2-7, with TRBD2 matching 9 bases. The germline V gene has CDR1 SQVTM and CDR2 ANQGSEA. V shed 5 bases, J shed 2 bases, and the junction held 4 bases outside the gene matches. The CDR3 is 13 residues long. DNA of the CDR3: TGCAGCGTTACGACTAGCGGAACCTACGAGCAGTACTTC. This encodes CSVTTSGTYEQYF.

This chain connects TRBV6-5 to TRBJ2-7; 9 nucleotides agree with TRBD1. CDR3 length: 12 residues. V lost 10 bases, J lost 2 bases, and 3 bases stayed unmatched. From germline, CDR1 is MNHEY and CDR2 SVGAGI. CDR3 sequence reads: CATGQGTYEQYF. Here the CDR3 DNA reads TGTGCCACCGGACAGGGGACCTACGAGCAGTACTTC.